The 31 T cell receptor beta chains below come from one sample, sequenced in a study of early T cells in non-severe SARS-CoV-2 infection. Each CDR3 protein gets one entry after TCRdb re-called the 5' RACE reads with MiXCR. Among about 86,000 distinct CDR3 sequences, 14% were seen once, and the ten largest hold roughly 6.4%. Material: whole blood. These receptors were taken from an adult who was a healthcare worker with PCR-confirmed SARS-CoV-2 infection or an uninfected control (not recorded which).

CDR3 nucleotides: TGTGCCACCAGTGAAACCACGGTGAACACCGGGGAGCTGTTTTTT. Amino acid sequence: CATSETTVNTGELFF. The chain employs TRBV24-1 and TRBJ2-2; D unclear. This CDR3 spans 15 amino acids. The germline gives CDR1 KGHDR, CDR2 SFDVKD. The germline V and J ends were trimmed by 4 bases and 1 base, with 9 bases remaining between them.

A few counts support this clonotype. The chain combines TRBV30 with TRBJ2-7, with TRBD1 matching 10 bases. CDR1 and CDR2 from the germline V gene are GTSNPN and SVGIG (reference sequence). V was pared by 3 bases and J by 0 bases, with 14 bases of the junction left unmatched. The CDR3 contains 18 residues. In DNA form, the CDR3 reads TGTGCCTGGAGCGGGACAGGGGAGTTCGAGACACTCTCCTACGAGCAGTACTTC. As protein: CAWSGTGEFETLSYEQYF. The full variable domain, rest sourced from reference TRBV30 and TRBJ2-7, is SQTIHQWPATLVQPVGSPLSLECTVEGTSNPNLYWYRQAAGRGLQLLFYSVGIGQISSEVPQNLSASRPQDRQFILSSKKLLLSDSGFYLCAWSGTGEFETLSYEQYFGPGTRLTVT.

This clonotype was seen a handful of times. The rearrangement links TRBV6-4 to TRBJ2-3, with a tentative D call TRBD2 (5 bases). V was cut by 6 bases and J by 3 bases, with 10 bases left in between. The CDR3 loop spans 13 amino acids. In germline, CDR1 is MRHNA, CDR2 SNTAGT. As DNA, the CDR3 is TGTGCCAGCAGCCCGGACTCGACAGATACGCAGTATTTT. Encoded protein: CASSPDSTDTQYF.

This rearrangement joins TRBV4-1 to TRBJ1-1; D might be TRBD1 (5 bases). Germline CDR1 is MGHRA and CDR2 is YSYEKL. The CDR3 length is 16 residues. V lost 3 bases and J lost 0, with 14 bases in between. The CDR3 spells CASSHPLEGVNTEAFF. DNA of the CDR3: TGCGCCAGCAGCCACCCGTTGGAAGGGGTGAACACTGAAGCTTTCTTT.

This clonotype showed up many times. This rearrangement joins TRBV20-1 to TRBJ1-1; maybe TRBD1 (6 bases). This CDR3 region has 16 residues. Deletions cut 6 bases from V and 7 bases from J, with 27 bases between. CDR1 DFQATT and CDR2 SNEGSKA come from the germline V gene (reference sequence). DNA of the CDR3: TGCAGTGCACCCTGGGGCGCAGGGGTGACCCGGGGTGAAGCTTTCTTT. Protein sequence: CSAPWGAGVTRGEAFF.

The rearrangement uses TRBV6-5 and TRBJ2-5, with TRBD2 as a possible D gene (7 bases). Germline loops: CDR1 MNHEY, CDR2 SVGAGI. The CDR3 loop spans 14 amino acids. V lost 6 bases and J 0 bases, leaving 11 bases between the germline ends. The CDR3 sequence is CASSKGGDQETQYF. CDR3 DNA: TGTGCCAGCAGCAAAGGGGGGGACCAAGAGACCCAGTACTTC.

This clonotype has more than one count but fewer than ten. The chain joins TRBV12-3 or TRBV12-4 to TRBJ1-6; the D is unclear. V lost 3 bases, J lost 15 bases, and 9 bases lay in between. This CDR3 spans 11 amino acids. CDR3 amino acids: CASSFGRDLHF. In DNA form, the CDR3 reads TGTGCCAGCAGTTTCGGTCGTGACCTCCACTTT.

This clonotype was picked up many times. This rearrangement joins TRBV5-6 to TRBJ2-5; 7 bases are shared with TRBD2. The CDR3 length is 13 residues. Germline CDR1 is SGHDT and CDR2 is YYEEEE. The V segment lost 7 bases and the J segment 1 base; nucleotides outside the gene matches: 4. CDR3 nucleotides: TGTGCCAGCGGGAGCGGGGCCCAAGAGACCCAGTACTTC. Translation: CASGSGAQETQYF.

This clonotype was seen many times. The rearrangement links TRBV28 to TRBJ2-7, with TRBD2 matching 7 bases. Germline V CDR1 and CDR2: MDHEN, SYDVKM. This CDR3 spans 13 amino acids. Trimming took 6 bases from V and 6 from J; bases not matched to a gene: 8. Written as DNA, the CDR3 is TGTGCCAGCAGAGGCTCGGGACTAACCGAGCAGTACTTC. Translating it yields CASRGSGLTEQYF.

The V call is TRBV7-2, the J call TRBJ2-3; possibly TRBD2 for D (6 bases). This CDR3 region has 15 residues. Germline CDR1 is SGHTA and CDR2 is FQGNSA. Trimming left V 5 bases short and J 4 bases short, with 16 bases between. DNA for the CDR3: TGTGCCAGCAGCCCAGGCGGGATGGAGGCAGATACGCAGTATTTT. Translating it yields CASSPGGMEADTQYF.

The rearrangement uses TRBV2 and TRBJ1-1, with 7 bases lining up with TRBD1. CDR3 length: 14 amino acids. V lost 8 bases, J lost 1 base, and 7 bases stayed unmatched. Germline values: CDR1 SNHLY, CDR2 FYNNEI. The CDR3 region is CASPLRQGNTEAFF. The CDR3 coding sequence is TGTGCCAGCCCACTCAGACAGGGGAACACTGAAGCTTTCTTT.

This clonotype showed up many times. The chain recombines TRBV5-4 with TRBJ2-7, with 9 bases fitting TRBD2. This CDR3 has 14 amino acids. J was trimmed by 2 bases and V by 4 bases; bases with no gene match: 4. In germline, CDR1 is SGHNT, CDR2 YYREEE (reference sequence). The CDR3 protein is CASSRSGSPYEQYF. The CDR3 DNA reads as TGTGCCAGCAGCCGTAGCGGGAGCCCCTACGAGCAGTACTTC.

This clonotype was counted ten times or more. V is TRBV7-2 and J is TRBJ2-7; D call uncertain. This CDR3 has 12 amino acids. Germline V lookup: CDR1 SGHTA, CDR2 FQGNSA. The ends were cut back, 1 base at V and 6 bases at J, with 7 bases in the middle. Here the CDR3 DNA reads TGTGCCAGCAGCTTAGTTTCCCGCGAGCAGTACTTC. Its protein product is CASSLVSREQYF.

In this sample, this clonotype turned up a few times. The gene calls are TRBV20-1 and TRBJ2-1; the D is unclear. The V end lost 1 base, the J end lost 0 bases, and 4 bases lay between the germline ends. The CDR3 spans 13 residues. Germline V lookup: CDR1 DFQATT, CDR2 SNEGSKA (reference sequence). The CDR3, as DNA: TGCAGTGCTAGAGTTCCCTCCTACAATGAGCAGTTCTTC. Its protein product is CSARVPSYNEQFF.

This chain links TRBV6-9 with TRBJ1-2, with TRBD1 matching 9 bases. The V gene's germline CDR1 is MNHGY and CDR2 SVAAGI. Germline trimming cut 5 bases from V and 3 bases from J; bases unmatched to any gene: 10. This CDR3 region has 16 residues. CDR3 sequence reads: CASSAARTGEDYGYTF. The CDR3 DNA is TGTGCCAGCAGTGCAGCCCGGACAGGGGAGGACTATGGCTACACCTTC.

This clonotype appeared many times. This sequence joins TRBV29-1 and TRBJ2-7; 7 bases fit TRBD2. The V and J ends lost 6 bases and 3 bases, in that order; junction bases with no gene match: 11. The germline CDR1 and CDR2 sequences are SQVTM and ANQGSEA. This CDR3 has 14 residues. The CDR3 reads CSVPPGEGYYEQYF. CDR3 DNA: TGCAGCGTCCCACCGGGGGAGGGATACTACGAGCAGTACTTC.

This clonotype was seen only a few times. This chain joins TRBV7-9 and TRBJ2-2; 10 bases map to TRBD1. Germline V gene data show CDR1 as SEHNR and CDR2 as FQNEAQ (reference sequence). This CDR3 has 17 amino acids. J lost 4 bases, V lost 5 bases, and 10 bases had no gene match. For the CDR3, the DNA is TGTGCCAGCAGCAAAGACAGACAGGGGGCGGGCACCGGGGAGCTGTTTTTT. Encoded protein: CASSKDRQGAGTGELFF. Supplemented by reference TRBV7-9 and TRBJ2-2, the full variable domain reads DTGVSQNPRHKITKRGQNVTFRCDPISEHNRLYWYRQTLGQGPEFLTYFQNEAQLEKSRLLSDRFSAERPKGSFSTLEIQRTEQGDSAMYLCASSKDRQGAGTGELFFGEGSRLTVL.

Written as DNA, the CDR3 is TGTGCCAGCAGTTTAATGAGGGTGAACACTGAAGCTTTCTTT. It is translated as CASSLMRVNTEAFF. This rearrangement joins TRBV27 to TRBJ1-1; the D is unclear. Between the trimmed V and J ends, which lost 2 bases and 0 bases, there was a span of 7 bases. CDR1 and CDR2 from the germline V gene are MNHEY and SMNVEV (reference sequence). The CDR3 sequence is 14 residues long.

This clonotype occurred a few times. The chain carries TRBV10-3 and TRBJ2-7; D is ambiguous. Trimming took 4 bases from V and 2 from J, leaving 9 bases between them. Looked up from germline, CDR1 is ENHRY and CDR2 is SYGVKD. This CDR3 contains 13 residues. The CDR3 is CAISVGPTYEQYF. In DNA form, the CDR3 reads TGTGCCATCAGTGTCGGCCCGACCTACGAGCAGTACTTC.

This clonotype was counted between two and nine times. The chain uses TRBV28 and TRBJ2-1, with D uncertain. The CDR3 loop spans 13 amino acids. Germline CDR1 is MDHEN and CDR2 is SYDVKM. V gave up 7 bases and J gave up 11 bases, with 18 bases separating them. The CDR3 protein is CASTFSTRKKQFF. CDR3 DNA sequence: TGTGCCAGCACCTTTAGTACACGCAAGAAGCAGTTCTTC.

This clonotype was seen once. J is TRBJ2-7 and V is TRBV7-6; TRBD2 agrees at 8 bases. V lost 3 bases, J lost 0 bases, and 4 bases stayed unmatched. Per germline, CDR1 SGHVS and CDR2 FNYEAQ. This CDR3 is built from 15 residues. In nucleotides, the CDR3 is TGTGCCAGCAGCTTCGGGGGGGCTTACTCCTACGAGCAGTACTTC. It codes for CASSFGGAYSYEQYF.

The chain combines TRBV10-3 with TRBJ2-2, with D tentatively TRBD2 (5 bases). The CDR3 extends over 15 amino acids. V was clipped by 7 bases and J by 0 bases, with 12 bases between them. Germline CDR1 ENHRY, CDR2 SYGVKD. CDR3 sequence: CAITTGLTNTGELFF. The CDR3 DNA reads TGTGCCATCACCACTGGACTGACGAACACCGGGGAGCTGTTTTTT.

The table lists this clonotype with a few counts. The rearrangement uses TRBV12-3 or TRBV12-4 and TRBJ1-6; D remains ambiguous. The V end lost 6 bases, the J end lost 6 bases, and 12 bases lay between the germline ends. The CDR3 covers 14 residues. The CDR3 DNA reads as TGTGCCAGCAGCATTCTGGACCTTAATTCACCCCTCCACTTT. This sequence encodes CASSILDLNSPLHF.

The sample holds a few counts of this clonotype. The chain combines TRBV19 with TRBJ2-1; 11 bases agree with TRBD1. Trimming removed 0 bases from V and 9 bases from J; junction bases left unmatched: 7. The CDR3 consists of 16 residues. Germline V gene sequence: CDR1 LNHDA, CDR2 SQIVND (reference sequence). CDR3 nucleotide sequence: TGTGCCAGTAGTATAGAGGGAGGACAGGGGGCAGTTGAGCAGTTCTTC. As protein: CASSIEGGQGAVEQFF.

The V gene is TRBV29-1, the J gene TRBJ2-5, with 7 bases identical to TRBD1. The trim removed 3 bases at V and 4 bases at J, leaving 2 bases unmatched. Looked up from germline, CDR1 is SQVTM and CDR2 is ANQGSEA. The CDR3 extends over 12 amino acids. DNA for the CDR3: TGCAGCGTTGAGTCAGGGGGAGAGACCCAGTACTTC. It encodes CSVESGGETQYF.

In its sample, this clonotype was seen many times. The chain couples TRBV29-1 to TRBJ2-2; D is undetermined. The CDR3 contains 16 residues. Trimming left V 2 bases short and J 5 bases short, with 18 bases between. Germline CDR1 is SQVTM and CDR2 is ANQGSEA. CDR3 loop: CSVETRQSSYTGELFF. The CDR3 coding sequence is TGCAGCGTTGAAACCCGTCAAAGCTCCTATACCGGGGAGCTGTTTTTT.

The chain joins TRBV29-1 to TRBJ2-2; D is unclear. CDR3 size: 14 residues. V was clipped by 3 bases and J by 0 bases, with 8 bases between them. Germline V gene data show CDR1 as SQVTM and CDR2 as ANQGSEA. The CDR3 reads CSVETASNTGELFF. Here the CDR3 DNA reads TGCAGCGTTGAGACTGCATCGAACACCGGGGAGCTGTTTTTT.

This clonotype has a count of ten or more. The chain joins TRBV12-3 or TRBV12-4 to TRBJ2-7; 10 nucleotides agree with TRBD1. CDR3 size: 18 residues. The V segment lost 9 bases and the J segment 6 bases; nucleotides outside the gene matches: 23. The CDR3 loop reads CASQFRTGGALAPTEQYF. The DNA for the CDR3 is TGTGCCAGTCAGTTTAGGACAGGGGGGGCCCTAGCCCCGACCGAGCAGTACTTC.

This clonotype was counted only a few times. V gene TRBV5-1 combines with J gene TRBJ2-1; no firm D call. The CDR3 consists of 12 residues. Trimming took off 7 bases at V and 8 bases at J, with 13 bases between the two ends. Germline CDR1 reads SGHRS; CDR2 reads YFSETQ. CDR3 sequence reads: CASGRSQDEQFF. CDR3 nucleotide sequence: TGCGCCAGCGGCCGTTCCCAGGATGAGCAGTTCTTC. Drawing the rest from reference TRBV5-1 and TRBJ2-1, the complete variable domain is KAGVTQTPRYLIKTRGQQVTLSCSPISGHRSVSWYQQTPGQGLQFLFEYFSETQRNKGNFPGRFSGRQFSNSRSEMNVSTLELGDSALYLCASGRSQDEQFFGPGTRLTVL.

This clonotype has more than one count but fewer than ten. The CDR3 region has the DNA TGTGCCAGCAGTTTATACGGGAGGGAAGCTTTCTTT. Translation: CASSLYGREAFF. The chain joins TRBV27 to TRBJ1-1; D is unresolved. Germline lookup yields CDR1 MNHEY and CDR2 SMNVEV (reference sequence). Trimming removed 1 base from V and 8 bases from J, with 8 bases in between. CDR3 size: 12 residues.

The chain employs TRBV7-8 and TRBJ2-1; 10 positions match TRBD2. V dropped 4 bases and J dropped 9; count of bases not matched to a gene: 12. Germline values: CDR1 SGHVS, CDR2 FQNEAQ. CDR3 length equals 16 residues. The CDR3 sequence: CASSSLDKREGGEQFF. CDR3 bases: TGTGCCAGCAGCTCATTAGATAAGCGGGAGGGAGGTGAGCAGTTCTTC.